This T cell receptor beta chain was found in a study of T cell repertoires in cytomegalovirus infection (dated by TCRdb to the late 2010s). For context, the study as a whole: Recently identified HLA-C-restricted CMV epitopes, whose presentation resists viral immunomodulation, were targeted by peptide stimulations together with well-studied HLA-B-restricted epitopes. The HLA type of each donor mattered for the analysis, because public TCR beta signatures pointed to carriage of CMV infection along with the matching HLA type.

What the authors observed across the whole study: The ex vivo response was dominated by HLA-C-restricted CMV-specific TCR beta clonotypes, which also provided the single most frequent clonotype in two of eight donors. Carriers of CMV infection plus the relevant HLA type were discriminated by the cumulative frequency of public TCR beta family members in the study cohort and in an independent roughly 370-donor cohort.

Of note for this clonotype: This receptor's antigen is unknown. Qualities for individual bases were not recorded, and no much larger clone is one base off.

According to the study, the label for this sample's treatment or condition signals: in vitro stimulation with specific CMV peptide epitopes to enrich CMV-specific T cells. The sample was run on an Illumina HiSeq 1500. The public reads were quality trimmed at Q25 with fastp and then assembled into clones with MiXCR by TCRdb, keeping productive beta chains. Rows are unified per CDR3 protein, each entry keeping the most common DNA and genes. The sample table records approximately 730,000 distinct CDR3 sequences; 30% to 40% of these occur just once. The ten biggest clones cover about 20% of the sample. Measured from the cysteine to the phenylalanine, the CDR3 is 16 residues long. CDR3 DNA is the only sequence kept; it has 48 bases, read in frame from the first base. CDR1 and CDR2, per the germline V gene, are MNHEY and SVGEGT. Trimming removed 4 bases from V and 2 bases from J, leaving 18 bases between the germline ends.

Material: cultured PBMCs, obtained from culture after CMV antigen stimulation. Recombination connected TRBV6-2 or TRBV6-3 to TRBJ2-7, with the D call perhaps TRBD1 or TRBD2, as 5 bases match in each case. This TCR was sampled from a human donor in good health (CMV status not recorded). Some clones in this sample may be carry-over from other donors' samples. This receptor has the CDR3 CASSSLRDAGPYEQYF. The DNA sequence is TGTGCCAGCAGTTCCTTAAGGGACGCCGGGCCCTACGAGCAGTACTTC.